The 15 T cell receptor beta chains reported below all come from one sample, sequenced in a study of identical twins. TCRdb fed the 5' RACE reads into MiXCR, producing one record per CDR3 protein. The repertoire includes roughly 630,000 distinct CDR3 sequences, roughly 7.2% of them detected once, and 1.6% sits in the top ten. These same records also appear under a second study, on yellow fever vaccine responses in identical twins.

Sequenced: PBMCs. These receptors all come from a woman aged 18 to 35 in good health.

Ten or more counts support this clonotype. This chain connects TRBV20-1 to TRBJ2-6; no clear D. Germline lookup yields CDR1 DFQATT and CDR2 SNEGSKA (reference sequence). The V and J ends lost 4 bases and 3 bases respectively, with 10 bases between them. There are 14 residues in the CDR3. The CDR3 sequence: CSATHASGANVLTF. In nucleotides, the CDR3 is TGCAGTGCTACTCATGCAAGTGGGGCCAACGTCCTGACTTTC.

In this sample, this clonotype turned up many times. V gene TRBV27 combines with J gene TRBJ1-5, with 8 positions matching TRBD1. This CDR3 comprises 15 residues. The V segment lost 6 bases and the J segment 6 bases; nucleotides outside the gene matches: 10. CDR1 MNHEY and CDR2 SMNVEV come from the germline V gene (reference sequence). CDR3 in amino acids: CASSSGQGYFQPQHF. DNA of the CDR3: TGTGCCAGCAGCTCTGGACAGGGCTATTTTCAGCCCCAGCATTTT.

This clonotype was seen more than once but under ten times. This chain joins TRBV2 and TRBJ2-7; 8 bases fit TRBD1. V shed 6 bases, J shed 2 bases, and the junction held 9 bases outside the gene matches. The CDR3 loop spans 15 amino acids. Germline values: CDR1 SNHLY, CDR2 FYNNEI. The DNA for the CDR3 is TGTGCCAGCAGACTCACCGGGACAGGAGCCTACGAGCAGTACTTC. This codes for CASRLTGTGAYEQYF.

J is TRBJ2-7 and V is TRBV29-1; D unresolved. This CDR3 has 14 residues. Germline V gene lookup returns CDR1 SQVTM and CDR2 ANQGSEA. Trimming removed 4 bases at V and 0 bases at J, with 13 bases between. CDR3 DNA: TGCAGCGTTGTAGCTTGGCTGAACTCCTACGAGCAGTACTTC. This codes for CSVVAWLNSYEQYF.

The chain employs TRBV25-1 and TRBJ2-1, with D perhaps TRBD2 (6 bases). V dropped 4 bases and J dropped 7 bases, with 17 bases sitting between them. Germline CDR1 reads MGHDK; CDR2 reads SYGVNS. This CDR3 spans 15 amino acids. CDR3 in amino acids: CASSGLGGAGNEQFF. CDR3 DNA sequence: TGTGCCAGCAGTGGCCTGGGCGGTGCGGGGAATGAGCAGTTCTTC. Variable domain in full (rest from reference TRBV25-1 and TRBJ2-1): EADIYQTPRYLVIGTGKKITLECSQTMGHDKMYWYQQDPGMELHLIHYSYGVNSTEKGDLSSESTVSRIRTEHFPLTLESARPSHTSQYLCASSGLGGAGNEQFFGPGTRLTVL.

This clonotype was seen a handful of times. The chain is built from TRBV9 and TRBJ2-1, with 8 bases that match TRBD2. Germline trimming cut 0 bases from V and 7 bases from J; bases unmatched to any gene: 9. Germline assignment: CDR1 SGDLS and CDR2 YYNGEE. This CDR3 spans 16 amino acids. The CDR3 nucleotides are TGTGCCAGCAGCGTAGATCGAGCGGGAGCTTATAATGAGCAGTTCTTC. It yields the protein CASSVDRAGAYNEQFF.

This clonotype was counted a few times. CDR3 in amino acids: CASSLELGQNNEQFF. In DNA form, the CDR3 reads TGCGCCAGCAGCTTGGAACTGGGACAGAACAATGAGCAGTTCTTC. The gene calls are TRBV5-1 and TRBJ2-1, with 7 bases that match TRBD1. With V trimmed by 0 bases and J by 5 bases, 5 bases remained unmatched. CDR1 is SGHRS and CDR2 is YFSETQ in the germline V gene. This CDR3 has 15 residues.

This clonotype occurred many times. V gene TRBV7-9 combines with J gene TRBJ1-2; no firm D call. With 9 bases removed from V and 8 bases from J, the gap between germline ends came to 13 bases. CDR3 size: 11 residues. Germline assignment: CDR1 SEHNR and CDR2 FQNEAQ (reference sequence). The CDR3 here is CASSGNQGYTF. The CDR3 nucleotides read TGTGCCAGTTCGGGGAATCAAGGCTACACCTTC. Drawing the rest from reference TRBV7-9 and TRBJ1-2, the complete variable domain is DTGVSQNPRHKITKRGQNVTFRCDPISEHNRLYWYRQTLGQGPEFLTYFQNEAQLEKSRLLSDRFSAERPKGSFSTLEIQRTEQGDSAMYLCASSGNQGYTFGSGTRLTVV.

This clonotype was seen many times. The chain has TRBV12-3 or TRBV12-4 and TRBJ1-2, with D perhaps TRBD1 (6 bases). Trimming cost V 3 bases and J 7 bases, with 15 bases left between them. The CDR3 covers 14 residues. The CDR3 is CASSFGGGASGYTF. The CDR3 DNA reads as TGTGCCAGCAGTTTCGGGGGGGGCGCGTCTGGCTACACCTTC.

This clonotype was counted at least ten times. The chain links TRBV12-3 or TRBV12-4 to TRBJ2-2; a weak D match, TRBD1 (6 bases). This CDR3 region has 15 residues. V was clipped by 5 bases and J by 7 bases, with 17 bases between them. Here the CDR3 DNA reads TGTGCCAGCAGTCTAACTAACCAGGGGAACGGGGAGCTGTTTTTT. It codes for CASSLTNQGNGELFF.

This clonotype was detected a few times. The chain carries TRBV5-1 and TRBJ2-1; 7 bases map to TRBD2. Per germline, CDR1 SGHRS and CDR2 YFSETQ. The CDR3 runs to 17 residues. V dropped 1 base and J dropped 2; count of bases not matched to a gene: 9. The DNA of the CDR3 is TGCGCCAGCAGCTTGATACGGTGGGGGGGTCCCTACAATGAGCAGTTCTTC. It specifies CASSLIRWGGPYNEQFF.

In its sample, this clonotype was seen many times. The V gene is TRBV5-1, the J gene TRBJ1-1; maybe TRBD1 (5 bases). The CDR3 is 16 residues long. Germline CDR1 is SGHRS and CDR2 is YFSETQ. Trimming stripped 0 bases from V and 2 bases from J, with 14 bases between. The CDR3 region is CASSLEGAWVNTEAFF. In DNA form, the CDR3 reads TGCGCCAGCAGCTTGGAAGGGGCGTGGGTAAACACTGAAGCTTTCTTT.

This chain links TRBV5-1 with TRBJ1-2; 7 bases agree with TRBD1. V lost 4 bases to trimming and J lost 8 bases; unmatched junction nucleotides: 11. There are 14 residues in the CDR3. Germline loops: CDR1 SGHRS, CDR2 YFSETQ. CDR3 nucleotide sequence: TGCGCCAGCAGCACCAACGACAGGGCAGGAGGCTACACCTTC. It specifies CASSTNDRAGGYTF. Full variable domain (rest looked up from reference TRBV5-1 and TRBJ1-2): KAGVTQTPRYLIKTRGQQVTLSCSPISGHRSVSWYQQTPGQGLQFLFEYFSETQRNKGNFPGRFSGRQFSNSRSEMNVSTLELGDSALYLCASSTNDRAGGYTFGSGTRLTVV.

This clonotype came up a few times. The chain combines TRBV18 with TRBJ2-1; D gene unclear. This CDR3 region has 13 residues. V was pared by 6 bases and J by 8 bases, with 14 bases between. The germline CDR1 and CDR2 sequences are KGHSH and LQKENI. CDR3 amino acids: CASSSPVGDEQFF. The CDR3 DNA is TGTGCCAGCTCCTCCCCGGTTGGGGATGAGCAGTTCTTC.

In its sample, this clonotype was seen a few times. This rearrangement joins TRBV12-3 or TRBV12-4 to TRBJ2-3, with 8 bases that match TRBD2. The length of the CDR3 is 16 residues. Trimming at V came to 7 bases and at J to 1 base, leaving 10 bases not matched to a gene. The CDR3 DNA reads as TGTGCCAGCACCTTGTGGGGTAGCGGGGGCACAGATACGCAGTATTTT. Protein product: CASTLWGSGGTDTQYF.